The 14 T cell receptor beta chains given below trace back to one sample, sequenced in a study of cytomegalovirus exposure and HLA in healthy donors. It was with 60 Vbeta and 13 Jbeta primers that the PCR ran. TCRdb keeps only in-frame clones here, not all; method: immunoSEQ multiplex PCR. In the table there are more than 85,000 clones, under 80% of which are singletons. The sample comprised PBMCs. All receptors derive from a woman in her twenties or thirties in good health and CMV-seronegative.

The chain recombines TRBV7-2 with TRBJ1-5; TRBD1 is a possible D gene (5 bases). Per germline, CDR1 SGHTA and CDR2 FQGNSA. The CDR3 is made up of 15 amino acids. Trimming took off 1 base at V and 5 bases at J, with 12 bases between the two ends. The CDR3 nucleotides read TGTGCCAGCAGCTTAGAAAGGCAGGGCTATCAGCCCCAGCATTTT. This codes for CASSLERQGYQPQHF.

The V gene is TRBV10-1, the J gene TRBJ2-7; 9 bases line up with TRBD1. The CDR3 runs 12 residues. Per the germline V gene, CDR1 is WNHNN and CDR2 is SYGVQD (reference sequence). The V and J ends lost 5 bases and 11 bases, in that order; junction bases with no gene match: 7. For the CDR3, the DNA is TGCGCCAGCAGTCTACAACAGGGGGCCAAGTACTTC. As protein: CASSLQQGAKYF.

The genes are TRBV7-6 and TRBJ2-7, with TRBD2 matching 12 bases. V shed 5 bases, J shed 0 bases, and the junction held 2 bases outside the gene matches. Germline CDR1 is SGHVS and CDR2 is FNYEAQ. CDR3 length equals 15 residues. CDR3 amino acids: CASSPTSGGSYEQYF. CDR3 sequence (DNA): TGTGCCAGCAGCCCGACTAGCGGGGGCTCCTACGAGCAGTACTTC.

V gene TRBV4-1 combines with J gene TRBJ1-2; D gene ambiguous. V gave up 0 bases and J gave up 6 bases, with 14 bases separating them. Germline lookup yields CDR1 MGHRA and CDR2 YSYEKL. The CDR3 covers 15 residues. The CDR3 reads CASSQDGLETNGYTF. The CDR3 bases are TGCGCCAGCAGCCAAGATGGCCTAGAAACCAATGGCTACACCTTC.

J is TRBJ1-2 and V is TRBV6-6; 9 bases map to TRBD1. V dropped 4 bases and J dropped 9; count of bases not matched to a gene: 12. Per the germline V gene, CDR1 is MNHNY and CDR2 is SVGAGI (reference sequence). This CDR3 comprises 15 residues. CDR3 amino acids: CASSFFPGQGRSYTF. In nucleotides, the CDR3 is TGTGCCAGCAGTTTCTTCCCGGGACAGGGACGGAGCTACACCTTC.

The chain uses TRBV10-3 and TRBJ1-3; a possible D gene is TRBD1 (5 bases). Per germline, CDR1 ENHRY and CDR2 SYGVKD. CDR3 length: 15 residues. V was pared by 5 bases and J by 4 bases, with 15 bases between. In DNA form, the CDR3 reads TGTGCCATCAGTCAGACAGACTCCCTGGGAAACACCATATATTTT. This encodes CAISQTDSLGNTIYF.

This clone turned up a few times. CDR3 amino acids: CASSSGSDEQYF. The DNA for the CDR3 is TGTGCCAGCAGCTCCGGGTCTGACGAGCAGTACTTC. The rearrangement joins TRBV11-2 to TRBJ2-7; the D is unclear. The V end lost 4 bases, the J end lost 5 bases, and 9 bases lay between the germline ends. Germline CDR1 and CDR2: SGHAT and FQNNGV. This CDR3 has 12 amino acids.

This sequence joins TRBV16 and TRBJ1-2; D gene unclear. CDR3 size: 14 residues. Trimming removed 5 bases from V and 4 bases from J, with 14 bases in between. Germline values: CDR1 KGHSY, CDR2 FQNENV. CDR3 in DNA: TGTGCCAGCAGCTCCCTGAGTGCCGGCTATGGCTACACCTTC. It codes for CASSSLSAGYGYTF.

This clone showed up just once. This chain uses TRBV19 with TRBJ1-4; perhaps TRBD1 as D (6 bases). CDR3 length: 13 residues. V was trimmed by 7 bases and J by 8 bases, leaving 14 bases between them. From germline, CDR1 is LNHDA and CDR2 SQIVND (reference sequence). The CDR3 region is CASMSRGEEKLFF. The CDR3 nucleotides read TGTGCCAGTATGTCCAGGGGAGAGGAAAAACTGTTTTTT.

The rearrangement links TRBV12-5 to TRBJ2-1; 13 nucleotides align to TRBD2. Germline CDR1 is LGHNT and CDR2 is FRNRAP. The CDR3 consists of 16 residues. J gave up 2 bases and V 6 bases, and 4 bases lay outside the gene matches. The CDR3: CASGLGLAGAYNEQFF. The CDR3 coding sequence is TGTGCTAGTGGCCTCGGACTAGCGGGAGCCTACAATGAGCAGTTCTTC.

The chain joins TRBV7-2 to TRBJ1-5; no clear D. The CDR3 extends over 16 amino acids. Trimming stripped 1 base from V and 1 base from J, with 11 bases between. The germline V gene encodes CDR1 SGHTA and CDR2 FQGNSA. The CDR3 region is CASSLVAGGSNQPQHF. DNA of the CDR3: TGTGCCAGCAGCTTAGTCGCAGGAGGGAGCAATCAGCCCCAGCATTTT.

The V and J genes are TRBV7-9 and TRBJ1-3, with 7 bases that match TRBD1. The CDR3 has 15 amino acids. The V and J ends lost 4 bases and 2 bases, in that order; junction bases with no gene match: 5. In germline, CDR1 is SEHNR, CDR2 FQNEAQ (reference sequence). The CDR3 DNA reads TGTGCCAGCAGCTATGACAGGGTGGCTGGAAACACCATATATTTT. Amino acids: CASSYDRVAGNTIYF.

This clone came up a few times. V usage is TRBV6-5 and J usage is TRBJ1-2, with D perhaps TRBD1 (5 bases). V was trimmed by 4 bases and J by 1 base, leaving 13 bases between them. CDR1 is MNHEY, CDR2 SVGAGI, per germline. CDR3 length: 15 residues. CDR3 DNA: TGTGCCAGCAGTTCCAACGGGGGATATAACTATGGCTACACCTTC. Its protein product is CASSSNGGYNYGYTF.

The chain couples TRBV10-3 to TRBJ2-7; a possible D gene is TRBD2 (5 bases). Between the trimmed V and J ends, which lost 0 bases and 0 bases, there was a span of 9 bases. This CDR3 spans 15 amino acids. CDR1 and CDR2 from the germline V gene are ENHRY and SYGVKD. The CDR3 loop reads CAISESGKLSYEQYF. In DNA, the CDR3 is TGTGCCATCAGTGAGTCCGGGAAGCTCTCCTACGAGCAGTACTTC.